This TCR beta chain originates from a study of blood T cell repertoires in COVID-19. The wider study: From T cells, B-cell-depleted T cells, or PBMCs came the material, which was cDNA or gDNA.

Original handling: From reference gene primer amplification, estimates of nucleated cell counts were derived. TCRdb's copy holds only in-frame clones and misses some; the assay was immunoSEQ multiplex PCR. V and J calls plus clone size are reproduced from that table; the DNA served to infer D and trimming. The repertoire holds roughly 500,000 clones, around 87% seen once, with over 1.5% in the top ten. Enrolled through a virtual design, the participants were between 18 and 89 years of age and came from about two dozen US areas. Allocation to cohorts depended on clinical history reported by the participants. Trimming at V came to 4 bases and at J to 6 bases, leaving 2 bases not matched to a gene. Germline V gene data show CDR1 as GTSNPN and CDR2 as SVGIG (reference sequence). CDR3 size: 12 residues.

The TCR comes from a woman aged 35 to 49 who had recovered from COVID-19. Sequenced input: PBMCs or T cells enriched from blood (not recorded which). The genes are TRBV30 and TRBJ2-1, with 8 bases aligning to TRBD2. The CDR3 protein is CAWTSGFNEQFF. The CDR3, as DNA: TGTGCCTGGACTAGCGGGTTCAATGAGCAGTTCTTC.